This TCR beta chain originates from a study of identical twins. Study observations and caveats: Diverse VJ usage suggested most zero-insertion clonotypes were not invariant T cells.

Template switching introduced a universal primer site, and the cDNA bore unique molecular identifiers. TCRdb re-analysed the 5' RACE reads in MiXCR, keeping a single row per CDR3 protein. The table shows over 600,000 distinct CDR3 sequences, with 21% occurring only once. For this clonotype: The antigen is not known.

A further study also used this sample, focusing on T cells expressing NK-cell markers.

Sequenced sample: PBMCs. This sequence was found in a woman between 18 and 30 years old in good health.

This CDR3 is CASSYFLNTGELFF. CDR3 coding DNA: TGTGCCAGCAGTTACTTCTTGAACACCGGGGAGCTGTTTTTT. The chain couples TRBV6-2 or TRBV6-3 to TRBJ2-2; D ambiguous. The germline V gene encodes CDR1 MNHEY and CDR2 SVGEGT. This CDR3 is built from 14 residues. V lost 1 base to trimming and J lost 1 base, with 4 bases between them.